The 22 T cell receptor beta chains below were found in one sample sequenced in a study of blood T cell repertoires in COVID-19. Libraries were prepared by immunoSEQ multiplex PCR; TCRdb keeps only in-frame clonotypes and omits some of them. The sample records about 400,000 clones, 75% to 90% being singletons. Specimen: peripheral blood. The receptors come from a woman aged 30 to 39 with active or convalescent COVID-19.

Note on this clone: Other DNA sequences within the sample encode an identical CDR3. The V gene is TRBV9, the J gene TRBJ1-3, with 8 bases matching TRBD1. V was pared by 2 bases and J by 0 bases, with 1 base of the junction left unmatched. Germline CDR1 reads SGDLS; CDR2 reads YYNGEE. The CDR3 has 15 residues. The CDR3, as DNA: TGTGCCAGCAGCGTCACAGGGGGCTCTGGAAACACCATATATTTT. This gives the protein CASSVTGGSGNTIYF.

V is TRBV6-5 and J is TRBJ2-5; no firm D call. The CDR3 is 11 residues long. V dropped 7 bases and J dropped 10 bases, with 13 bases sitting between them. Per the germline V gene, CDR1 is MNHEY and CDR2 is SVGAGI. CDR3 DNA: TGTGCCAGCACCAACGGTGCTTTCCAGTACTTC. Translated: CASTNGAFQYF.

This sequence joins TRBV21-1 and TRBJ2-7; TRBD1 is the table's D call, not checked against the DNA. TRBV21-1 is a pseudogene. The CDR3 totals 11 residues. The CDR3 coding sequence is TGTGCCAGCAGCAACCGGGACAGATTTTTCTTC. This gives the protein CASSNRDRFFF.

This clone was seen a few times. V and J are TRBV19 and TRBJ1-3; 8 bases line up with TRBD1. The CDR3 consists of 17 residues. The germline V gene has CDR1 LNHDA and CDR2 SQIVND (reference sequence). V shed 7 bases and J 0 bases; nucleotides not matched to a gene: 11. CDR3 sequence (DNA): TGTGCCAGTACCGTGACAGGGGCTTTCAACTCTGGAAACACCATATATTTT. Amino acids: CASTVTGAFNSGNTIYF. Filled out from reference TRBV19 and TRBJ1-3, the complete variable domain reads DGGITQSPKYLFRKEGQNVTLSCEQNLNHDAMYWYRQDPGQGLRLIYYSQIVNDFQKGDIAEGYSVSREKKESFPLTVTSAQKNPTAFYLCASTVTGAFNSGNTIYFGEGSWLTVV.

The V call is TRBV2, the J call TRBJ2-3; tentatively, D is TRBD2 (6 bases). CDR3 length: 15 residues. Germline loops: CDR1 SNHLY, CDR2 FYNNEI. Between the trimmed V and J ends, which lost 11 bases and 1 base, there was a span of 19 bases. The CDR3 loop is CAQQRGGVGTDTQYF. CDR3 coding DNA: TGTGCCCAGCAAAGGGGCGGGGTGGGCACAGATACGCAGTATTTT. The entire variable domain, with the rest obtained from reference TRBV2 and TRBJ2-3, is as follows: EPEVTQTPSHQVTQMGQEVILRCVPISNHLYFYWYRQILGQKVEFLVSFYNNEISEKSEIFDDQFSVERPDGSNFTLKIRSTKLEDSAMYFCAQQRGGVGTDTQYFGPGTRLTVL.

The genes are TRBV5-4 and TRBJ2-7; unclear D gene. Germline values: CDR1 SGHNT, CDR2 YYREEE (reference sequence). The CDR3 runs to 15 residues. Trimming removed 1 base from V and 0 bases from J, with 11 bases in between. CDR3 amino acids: CASSLYGDLSYEQYF. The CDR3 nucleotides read TGTGCCAGCAGCTTGTATGGAGATCTCTCCTACGAGCAGTACTTC.

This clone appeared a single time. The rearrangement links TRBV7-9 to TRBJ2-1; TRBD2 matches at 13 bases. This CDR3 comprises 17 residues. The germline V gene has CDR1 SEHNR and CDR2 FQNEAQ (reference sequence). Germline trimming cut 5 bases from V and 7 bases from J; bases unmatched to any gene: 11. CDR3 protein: CASSRRALAGGRNEQFF. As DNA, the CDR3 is TGTGCCAGCAGCCGGCGGGCACTAGCGGGAGGGAGGAATGAGCAGTTCTTC.

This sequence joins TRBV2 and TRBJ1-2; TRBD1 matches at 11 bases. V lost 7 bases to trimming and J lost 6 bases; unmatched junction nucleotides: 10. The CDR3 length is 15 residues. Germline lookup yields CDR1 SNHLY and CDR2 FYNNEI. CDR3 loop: CASTNLGDRGDGYTF. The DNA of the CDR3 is TGTGCCAGCACCAACCTGGGGGACAGGGGGGATGGCTACACCTTC. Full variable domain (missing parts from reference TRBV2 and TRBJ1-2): EPEVTQTPSHQVTQMGQEVILRCVPISNHLYFYWYRQILGQKVEFLVSFYNNEISEKSEIFDDQFSVERPDGSNFTLKIRSTKLEDSAMYFCASTNLGDRGDGYTFGSGTRLTVV.

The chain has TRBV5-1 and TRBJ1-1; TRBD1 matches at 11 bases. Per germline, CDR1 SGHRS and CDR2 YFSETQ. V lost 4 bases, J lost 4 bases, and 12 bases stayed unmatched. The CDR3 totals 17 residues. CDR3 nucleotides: TGCGCCAGCAGCCCCCGGACAGGGGGCAGAGGGAGCACTGAAGCTTTCTTT. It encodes CASSPRTGGRGSTEAFF.

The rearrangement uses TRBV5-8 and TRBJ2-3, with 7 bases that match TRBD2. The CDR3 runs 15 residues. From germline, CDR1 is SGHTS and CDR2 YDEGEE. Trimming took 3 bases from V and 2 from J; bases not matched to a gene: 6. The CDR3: CASSSPAGDTDTQYF. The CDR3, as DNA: TGTGCCAGCAGCTCACCCGCGGGGGACACAGATACGCAGTATTTT. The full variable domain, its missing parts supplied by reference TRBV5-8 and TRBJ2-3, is EAGVTQSPTHLIKTRGQQATLRCSPISGHTSVYWYQQALGLGLQFLLWYDEGEERNRGNFPPRFSGRQFPNYSSELNVNALELEDSALYLCASSSPAGDTDTQYFGPGTRLTVL.

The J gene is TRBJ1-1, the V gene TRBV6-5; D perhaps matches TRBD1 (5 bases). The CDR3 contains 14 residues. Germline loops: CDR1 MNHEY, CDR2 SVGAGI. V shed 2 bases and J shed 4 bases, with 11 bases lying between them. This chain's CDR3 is CASSYQNGGTEAFF. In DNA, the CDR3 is TGTGCCAGCAGTTACCAAAACGGGGGCACTGAAGCTTTCTTT.

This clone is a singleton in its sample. CDR3 sequence: CASSRSGGETQYF. CDR3 nucleotide sequence: TGTGCCAGCAGCCGCAGCGGGGGAGAGACCCAGTACTTC. This chain links TRBV5-6 with TRBJ2-5; 8 bases map to TRBD2. The ends lost 4 bases at V and 4 bases at J; junction bases unmatched: 3. Germline CDR1 is SGHDT and CDR2 is YYEEEE. This CDR3 region has 13 residues.

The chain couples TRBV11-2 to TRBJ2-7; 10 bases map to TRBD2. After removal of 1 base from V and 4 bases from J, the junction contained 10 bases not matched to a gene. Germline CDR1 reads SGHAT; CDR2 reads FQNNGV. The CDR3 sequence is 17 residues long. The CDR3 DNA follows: TGTGCCAGCAGCTTAGGGGTTCCTAGCGGGGGAGGGTACGAGCAGTACTTC. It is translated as CASSLGVPSGGGYEQYF.

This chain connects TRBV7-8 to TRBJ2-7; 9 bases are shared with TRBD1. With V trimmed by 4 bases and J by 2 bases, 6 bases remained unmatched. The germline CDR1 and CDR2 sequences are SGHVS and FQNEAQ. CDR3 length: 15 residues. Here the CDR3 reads CASSWRTGDPYEQYF. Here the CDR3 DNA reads TGTGCCAGCAGCTGGCGGACAGGGGATCCCTACGAGCAGTACTTC.

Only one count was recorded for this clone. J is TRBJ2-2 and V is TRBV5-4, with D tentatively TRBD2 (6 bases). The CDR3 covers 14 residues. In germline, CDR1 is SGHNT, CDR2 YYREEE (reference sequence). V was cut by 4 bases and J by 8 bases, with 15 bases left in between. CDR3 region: CASSHGTFSGELFF. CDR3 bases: TGTGCCAGCAGCCATGGGACTTTTTCGGGGGAGCTGTTTTTT.

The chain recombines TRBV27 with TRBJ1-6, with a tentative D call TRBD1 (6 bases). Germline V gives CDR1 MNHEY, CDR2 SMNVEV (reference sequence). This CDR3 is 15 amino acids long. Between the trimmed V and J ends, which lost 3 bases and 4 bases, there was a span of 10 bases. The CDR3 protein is CASSLAGQYNSPLHF. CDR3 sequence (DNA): TGTGCCAGCAGTTTGGCCGGACAGTATAATTCACCCCTCCACTTT.

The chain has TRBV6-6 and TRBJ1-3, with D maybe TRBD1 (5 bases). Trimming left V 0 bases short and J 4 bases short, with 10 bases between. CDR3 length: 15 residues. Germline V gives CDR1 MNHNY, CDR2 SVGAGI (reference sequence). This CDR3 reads CASSYSDSPGNTIYF. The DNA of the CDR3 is TGTGCCAGCAGTTACTCTGACAGCCCAGGAAACACCATATATTTT.

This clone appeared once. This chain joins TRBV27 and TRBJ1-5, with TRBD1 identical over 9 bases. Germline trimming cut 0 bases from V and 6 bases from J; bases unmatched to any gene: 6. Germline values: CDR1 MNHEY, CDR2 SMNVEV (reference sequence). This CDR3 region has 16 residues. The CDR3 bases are TGTGCCAGCAGTTTATCAGGGACAGGGTTCACTCAGCCCCAGCATTTT. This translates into CASSLSGTGFTQPQHF.

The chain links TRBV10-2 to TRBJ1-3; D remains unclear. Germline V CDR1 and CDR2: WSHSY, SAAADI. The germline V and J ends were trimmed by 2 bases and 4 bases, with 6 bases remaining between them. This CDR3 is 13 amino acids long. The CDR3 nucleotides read TGCGCCAGCAGTGAGGACTGGGGAAACACCATATATTTT. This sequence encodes CASSEDWGNTIYF.

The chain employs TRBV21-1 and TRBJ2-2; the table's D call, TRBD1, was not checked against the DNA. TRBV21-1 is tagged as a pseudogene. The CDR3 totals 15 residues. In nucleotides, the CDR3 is TGTGCCAGCAGCGGGGCTGATTCGAACACCGGGGAGCTGTTTTTT. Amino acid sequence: CASSGADSNTGELFF.

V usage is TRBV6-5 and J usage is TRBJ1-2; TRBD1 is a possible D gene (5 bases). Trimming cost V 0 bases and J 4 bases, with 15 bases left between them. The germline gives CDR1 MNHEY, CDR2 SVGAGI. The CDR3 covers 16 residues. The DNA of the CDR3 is TGTGCCAGCAGTTACTCCTTGGACAACTGGGCCTATGGCTACACCTTC. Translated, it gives CASSYSLDNWAYGYTF.

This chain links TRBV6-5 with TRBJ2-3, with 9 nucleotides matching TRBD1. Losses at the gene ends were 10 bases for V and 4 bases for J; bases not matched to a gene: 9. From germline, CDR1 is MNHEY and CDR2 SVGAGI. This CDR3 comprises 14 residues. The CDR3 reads CAIWTGALSDTQYF. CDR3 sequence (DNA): TGTGCCATCTGGACAGGGGCACTCTCAGATACGCAGTATTTT.